This T cell receptor beta chain was observed in a study of radiotherapy plus CTLA-4 blockade in lung cancer. Study as a whole: The study recorded objective responses in less than 20% of patients and disease control in 31%.

Ipilimumab-mediated CTLA-4 blockade plus focal radiation was given to patients having chemo-refractory metastatic non-small-cell lung cancer. CDR1 and CDR2 from the germline V gene are LNHNV and YYDKDF (reference sequence). The CDR3 totals 14 residues. V trimming: 6 bases; J trimming: 2 bases; junction bases outside the gene matches: 5. The method was immunoSEQ multiplex PCR; TCRdb's version includes in-frame clones alone and lacks a portion of them. The table has more than 55,000 clones, approximately 84% seen once. The starting material was peripheral blood, obtained from a patient treated with radiotherapy plus ipilimumab. The J gene is TRBJ2-5, the V gene TRBV15, with TRBD2 matching over 8 bases. This clonotype was obtained from a human donor with non-small cell lung cancer whose response to radiotherapy plus ipilimumab could not be evaluated. CDR3 nucleotide sequence: TGTGCCACCAGGACGGGAGGGTCGCAAGAGACCCAGTACTTC. Its protein is CATRTGGSQETQYF. The full variable domain, rest sourced from reference TRBV15 and TRBJ2-5, is DAMVIQNPRYQVTQFGKPVTLSCSQTLNHNVMYWYQQKSSQAPKLLFHYYDKDFNNEADTPDNFQSRRPNTSFCFLDIRSPGLGDTAMYLCATRTGGSQETQYFGPGTRLLVL.